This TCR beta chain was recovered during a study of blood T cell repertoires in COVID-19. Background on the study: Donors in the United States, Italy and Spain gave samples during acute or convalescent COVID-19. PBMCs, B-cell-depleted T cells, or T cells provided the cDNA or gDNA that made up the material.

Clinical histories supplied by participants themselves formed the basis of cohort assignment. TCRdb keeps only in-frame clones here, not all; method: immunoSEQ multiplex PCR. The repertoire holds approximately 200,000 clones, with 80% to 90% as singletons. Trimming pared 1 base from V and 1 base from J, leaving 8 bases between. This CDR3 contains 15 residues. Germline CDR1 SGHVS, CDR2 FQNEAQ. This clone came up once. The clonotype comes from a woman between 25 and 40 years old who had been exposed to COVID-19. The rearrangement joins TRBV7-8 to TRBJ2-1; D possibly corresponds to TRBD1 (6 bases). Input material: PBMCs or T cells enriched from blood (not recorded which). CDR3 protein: CASSLVQGSYNEQFF. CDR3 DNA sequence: TGTGCCAGCAGCTTAGTACAGGGATCCTACAATGAGCAGTTCTTC.